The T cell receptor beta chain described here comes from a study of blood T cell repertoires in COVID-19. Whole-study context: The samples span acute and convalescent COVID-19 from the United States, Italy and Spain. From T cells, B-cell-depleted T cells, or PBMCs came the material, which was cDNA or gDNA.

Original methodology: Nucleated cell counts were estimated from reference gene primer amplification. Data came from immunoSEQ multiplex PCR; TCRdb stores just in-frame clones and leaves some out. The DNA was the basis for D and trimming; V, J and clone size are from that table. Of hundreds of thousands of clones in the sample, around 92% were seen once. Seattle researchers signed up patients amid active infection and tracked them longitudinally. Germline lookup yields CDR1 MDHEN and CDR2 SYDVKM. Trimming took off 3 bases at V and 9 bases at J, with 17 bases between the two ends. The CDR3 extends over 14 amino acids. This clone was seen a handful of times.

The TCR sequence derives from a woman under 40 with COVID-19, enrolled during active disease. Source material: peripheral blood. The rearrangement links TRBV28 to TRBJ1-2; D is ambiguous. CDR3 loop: CASSFGDRGSRYTF. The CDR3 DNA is TGTGCCAGCAGTTTTGGAGATCGTGGGAGTCGCTACACCTTC.